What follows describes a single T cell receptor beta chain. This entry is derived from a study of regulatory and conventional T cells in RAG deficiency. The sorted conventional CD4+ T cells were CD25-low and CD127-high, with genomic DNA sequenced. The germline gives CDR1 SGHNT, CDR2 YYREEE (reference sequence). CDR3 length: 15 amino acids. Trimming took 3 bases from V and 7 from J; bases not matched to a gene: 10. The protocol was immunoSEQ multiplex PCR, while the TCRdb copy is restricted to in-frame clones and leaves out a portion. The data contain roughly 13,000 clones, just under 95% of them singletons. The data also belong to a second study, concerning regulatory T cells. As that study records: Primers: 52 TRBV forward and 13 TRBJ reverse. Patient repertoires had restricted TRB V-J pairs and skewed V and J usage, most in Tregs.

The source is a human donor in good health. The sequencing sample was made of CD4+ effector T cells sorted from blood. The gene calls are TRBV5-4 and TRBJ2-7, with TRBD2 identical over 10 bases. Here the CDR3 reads CASSSWTSGDFEQYF. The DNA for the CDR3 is TGTGCCAGCAGCTCTTGGACTAGCGGAGATTTTGAGCAGTACTTC.